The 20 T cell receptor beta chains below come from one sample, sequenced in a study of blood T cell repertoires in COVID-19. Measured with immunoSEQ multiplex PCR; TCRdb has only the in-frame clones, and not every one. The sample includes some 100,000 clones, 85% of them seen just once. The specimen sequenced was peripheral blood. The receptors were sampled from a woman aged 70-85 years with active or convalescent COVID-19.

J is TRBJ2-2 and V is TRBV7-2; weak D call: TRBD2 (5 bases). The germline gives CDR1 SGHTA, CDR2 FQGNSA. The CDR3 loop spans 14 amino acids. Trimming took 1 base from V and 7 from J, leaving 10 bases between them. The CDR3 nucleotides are TGTGCCAGCAGCTTAGTTATCGGAGGCGGGGAGCTGTTTTTT. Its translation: CASSLVIGGGELFF.

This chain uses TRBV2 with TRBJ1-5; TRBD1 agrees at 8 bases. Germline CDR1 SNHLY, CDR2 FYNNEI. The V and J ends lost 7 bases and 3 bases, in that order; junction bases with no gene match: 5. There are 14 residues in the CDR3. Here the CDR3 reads CASTKDRDNQPQHF. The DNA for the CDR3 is TGTGCCAGCACCAAGGACAGGGACAATCAGCCCCAGCATTTT.

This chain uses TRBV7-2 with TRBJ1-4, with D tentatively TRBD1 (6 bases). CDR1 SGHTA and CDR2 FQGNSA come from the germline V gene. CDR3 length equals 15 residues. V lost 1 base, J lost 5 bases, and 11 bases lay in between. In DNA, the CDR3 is TGTGCCAGCAGCTTAGGGGGACAAACAAATGAAAAACTGTTTTTT. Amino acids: CASSLGGQTNEKLFF.

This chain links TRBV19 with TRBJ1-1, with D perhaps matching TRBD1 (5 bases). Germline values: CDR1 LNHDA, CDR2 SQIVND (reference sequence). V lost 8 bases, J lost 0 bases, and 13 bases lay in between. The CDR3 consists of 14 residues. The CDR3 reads CASLEKGMNTEAFF. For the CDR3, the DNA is TGTGCCAGTCTTGAAAAGGGGATGAACACTGAAGCTTTCTTT.

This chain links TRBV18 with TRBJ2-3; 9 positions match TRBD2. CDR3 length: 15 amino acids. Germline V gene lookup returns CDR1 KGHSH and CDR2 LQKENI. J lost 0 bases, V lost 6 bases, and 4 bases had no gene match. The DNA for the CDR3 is TGTGCCAGCTCGGTAGCGGGGGTTAGCACAGATACGCAGTATTTT. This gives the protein CASSVAGVSTDTQYF.

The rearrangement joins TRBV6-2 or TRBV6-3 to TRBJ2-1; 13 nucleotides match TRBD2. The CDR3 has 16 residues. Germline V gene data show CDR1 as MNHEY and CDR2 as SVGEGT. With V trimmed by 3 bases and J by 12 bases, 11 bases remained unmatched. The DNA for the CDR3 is TGTGCCAGCAGTTATGACGGGACTAGCGGGACCCTCGGGCAGTTCTTC. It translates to CASSYDGTSGTLGQFF.

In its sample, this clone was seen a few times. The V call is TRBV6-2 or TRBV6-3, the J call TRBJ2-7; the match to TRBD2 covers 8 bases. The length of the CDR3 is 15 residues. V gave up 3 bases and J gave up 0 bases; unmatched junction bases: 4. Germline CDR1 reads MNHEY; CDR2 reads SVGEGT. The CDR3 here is CASSYKRGTSYEQYF. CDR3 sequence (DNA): TGTGCCAGCAGTTATAAGCGGGGGACCTCCTACGAGCAGTACTTC.

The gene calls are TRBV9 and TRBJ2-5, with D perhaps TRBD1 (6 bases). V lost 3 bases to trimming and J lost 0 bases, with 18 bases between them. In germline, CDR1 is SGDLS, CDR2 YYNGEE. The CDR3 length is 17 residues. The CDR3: CASSATTGQYYQETQYF. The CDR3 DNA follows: TGTGCCAGCAGCGCCACCACAGGGCAGTATTACCAAGAGACCCAGTACTTC.

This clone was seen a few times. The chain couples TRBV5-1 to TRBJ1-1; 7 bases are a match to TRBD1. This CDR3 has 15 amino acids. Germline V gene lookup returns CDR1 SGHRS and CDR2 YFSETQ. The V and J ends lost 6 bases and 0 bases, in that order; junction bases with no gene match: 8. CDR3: CASKLPTGLNTEAFF. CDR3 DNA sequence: TGCGCCAGCAAACTACCGACAGGGTTGAACACTGAAGCTTTCTTT.

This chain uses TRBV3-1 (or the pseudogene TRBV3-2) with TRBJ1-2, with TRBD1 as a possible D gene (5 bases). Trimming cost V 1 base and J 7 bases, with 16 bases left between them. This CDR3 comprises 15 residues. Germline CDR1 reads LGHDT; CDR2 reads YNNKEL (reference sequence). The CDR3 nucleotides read TGTGCCAGCAGCCAAGTCCTTGGGGCTATCTCTGGCTACACCTTC. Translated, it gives CASSQVLGAISGYTF.

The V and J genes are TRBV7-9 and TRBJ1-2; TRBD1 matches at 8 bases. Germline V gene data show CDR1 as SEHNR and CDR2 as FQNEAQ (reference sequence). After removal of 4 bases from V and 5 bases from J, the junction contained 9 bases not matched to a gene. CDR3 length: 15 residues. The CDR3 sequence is CASSSLRGLGYGYTF. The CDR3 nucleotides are TGTGCCAGCAGCTCCCTCAGGGGGCTCGGTTATGGCTACACCTTC.

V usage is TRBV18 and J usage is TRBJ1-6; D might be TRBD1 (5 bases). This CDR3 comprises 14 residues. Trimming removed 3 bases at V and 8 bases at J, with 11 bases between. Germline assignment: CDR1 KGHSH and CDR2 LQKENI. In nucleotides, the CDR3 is TGTGCCAGCTCACCGACAGTGAAAGATTCACCCCTCCACTTT. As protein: CASSPTVKDSPLHF.

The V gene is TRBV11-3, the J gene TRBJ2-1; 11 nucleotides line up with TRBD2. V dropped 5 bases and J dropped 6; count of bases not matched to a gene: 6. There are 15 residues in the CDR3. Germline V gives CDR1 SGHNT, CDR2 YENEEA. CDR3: CASSPRGLAANEQFF. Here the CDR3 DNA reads TGTGCCAGCAGCCCACGGGGACTAGCGGCCAATGAGCAGTTCTTC.

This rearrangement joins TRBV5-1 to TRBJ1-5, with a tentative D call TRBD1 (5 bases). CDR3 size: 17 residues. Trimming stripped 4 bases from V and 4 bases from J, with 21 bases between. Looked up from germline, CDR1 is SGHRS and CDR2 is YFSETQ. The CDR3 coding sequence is TGCGCCAGCAGCCCGGATCCCCGGGGGTGGGGGAATCAGCCCCAGCATTTT. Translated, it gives CASSPDPRGWGNQPQHF.

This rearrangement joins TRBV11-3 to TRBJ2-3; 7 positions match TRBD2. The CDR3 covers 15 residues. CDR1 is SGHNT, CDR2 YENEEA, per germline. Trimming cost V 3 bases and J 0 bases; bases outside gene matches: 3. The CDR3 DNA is TGTGCCAGCAGCTTCGTAGCGGGTAGCACAGATACGCAGTATTTT. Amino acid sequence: CASSFVAGSTDTQYF.

CDR3 in DNA: TGTGCCAGTACCACACGAAACACCGGGGAGCTGTTTTTT. Translating it yields CASTTRNTGELFF. The chain carries TRBV28 and TRBJ2-2; D gene unclear. This CDR3 has 13 amino acids. Germline assignment: CDR1 MDHEN and CDR2 SYDVKM. The V gene lost 9 bases and the J gene lost 2 bases, with 10 bases spanning the gap. Supplemented by reference TRBV28 and TRBJ2-2, the full variable domain reads DVKVTQSSRYLVKRTGEKVFLECVQDMDHENMFWYRQDPGLGLRLIYFSYDVKMKEKGDIPEGYSVSREKKERFSLILESASTNQTSMYLCASTTRNTGELFFGEGSRLTVL.

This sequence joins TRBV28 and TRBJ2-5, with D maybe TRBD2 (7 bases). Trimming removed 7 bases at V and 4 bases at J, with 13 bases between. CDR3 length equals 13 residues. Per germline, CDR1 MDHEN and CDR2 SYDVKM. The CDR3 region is CASKRGGGETQYF. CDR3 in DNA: TGTGCCAGCAAAAGAGGGGGGGGAGAGACCCAGTACTTC.

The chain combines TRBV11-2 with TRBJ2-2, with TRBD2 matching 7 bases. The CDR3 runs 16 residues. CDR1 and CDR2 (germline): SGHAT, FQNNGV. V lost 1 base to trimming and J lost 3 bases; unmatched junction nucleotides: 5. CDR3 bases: TGTGCCAGCAGCTTAGGTCGGGGGGTAGACACCGGGGAGCTGTTTTTT. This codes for CASSLGRGVDTGELFF.

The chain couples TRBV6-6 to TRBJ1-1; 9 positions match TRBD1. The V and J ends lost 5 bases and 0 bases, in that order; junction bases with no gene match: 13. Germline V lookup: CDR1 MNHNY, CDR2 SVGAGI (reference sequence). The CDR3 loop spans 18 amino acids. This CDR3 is CASSHRDRVWSMNTEAFF. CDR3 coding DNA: TGTGCCAGCAGTCACCGGGACAGGGTCTGGAGTATGAACACTGAAGCTTTCTTT.

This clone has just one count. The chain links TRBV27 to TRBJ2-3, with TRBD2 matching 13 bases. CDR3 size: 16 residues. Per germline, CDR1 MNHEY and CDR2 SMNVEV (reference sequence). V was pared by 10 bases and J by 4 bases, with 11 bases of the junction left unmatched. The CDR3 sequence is CATTKLAGGRADTQYF. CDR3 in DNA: TGTGCCACCACCAAACTAGCGGGGGGGCGGGCAGATACGCAGTATTTT.